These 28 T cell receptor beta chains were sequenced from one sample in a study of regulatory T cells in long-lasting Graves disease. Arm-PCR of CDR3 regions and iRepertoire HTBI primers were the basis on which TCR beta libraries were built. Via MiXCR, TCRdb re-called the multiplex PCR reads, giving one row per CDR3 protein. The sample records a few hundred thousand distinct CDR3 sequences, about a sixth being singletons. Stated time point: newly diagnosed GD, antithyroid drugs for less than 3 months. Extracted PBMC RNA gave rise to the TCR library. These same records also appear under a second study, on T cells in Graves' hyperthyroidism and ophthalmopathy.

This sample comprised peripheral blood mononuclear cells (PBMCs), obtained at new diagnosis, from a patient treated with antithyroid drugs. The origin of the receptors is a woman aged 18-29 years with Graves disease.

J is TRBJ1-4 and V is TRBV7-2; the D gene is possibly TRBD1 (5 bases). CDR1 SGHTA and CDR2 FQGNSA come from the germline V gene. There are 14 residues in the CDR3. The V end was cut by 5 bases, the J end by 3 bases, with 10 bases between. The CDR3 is CASSPAGPNEKLFF. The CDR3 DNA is TGTGCCAGCAGCCCCGCAGGGCCTAATGAAAAACTGTTTTTT.

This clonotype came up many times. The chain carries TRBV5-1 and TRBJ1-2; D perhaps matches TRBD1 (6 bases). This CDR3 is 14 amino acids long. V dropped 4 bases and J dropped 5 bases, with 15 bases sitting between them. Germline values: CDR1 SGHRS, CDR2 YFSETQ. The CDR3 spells CASSARGAGYGYTF. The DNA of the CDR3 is TGCGCCAGCAGCGCACGGGGGGCCGGGTATGGCTACACCTTC.

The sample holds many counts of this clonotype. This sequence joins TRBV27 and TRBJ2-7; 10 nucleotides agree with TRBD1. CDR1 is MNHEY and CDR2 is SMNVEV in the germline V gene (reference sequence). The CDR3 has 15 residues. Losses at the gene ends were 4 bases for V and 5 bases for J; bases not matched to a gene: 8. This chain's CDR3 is CASSSEGQGFNEQYF. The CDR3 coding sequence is TGTGCCAGCAGTTCCGAGGGACAGGGGTTCAACGAGCAGTACTTC.

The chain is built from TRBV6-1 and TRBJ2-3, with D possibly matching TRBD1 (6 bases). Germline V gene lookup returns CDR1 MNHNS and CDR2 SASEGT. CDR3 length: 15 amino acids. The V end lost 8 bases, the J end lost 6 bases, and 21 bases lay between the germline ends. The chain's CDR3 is CASGKGEPQLDTQYF. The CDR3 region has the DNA TGTGCCAGCGGCAAGGGGGAGCCCCAGCTGGATACGCAGTATTTT.

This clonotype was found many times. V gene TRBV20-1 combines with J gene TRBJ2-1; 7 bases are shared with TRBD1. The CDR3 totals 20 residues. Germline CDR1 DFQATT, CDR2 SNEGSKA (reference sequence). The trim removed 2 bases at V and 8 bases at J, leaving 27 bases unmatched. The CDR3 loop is CSARTQGPGQRLFSGHEQFF. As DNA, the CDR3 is TGCAGTGCTAGAACCCAAGGCCCGGGACAGCGGCTATTCTCGGGGCATGAGCAGTTCTTC.

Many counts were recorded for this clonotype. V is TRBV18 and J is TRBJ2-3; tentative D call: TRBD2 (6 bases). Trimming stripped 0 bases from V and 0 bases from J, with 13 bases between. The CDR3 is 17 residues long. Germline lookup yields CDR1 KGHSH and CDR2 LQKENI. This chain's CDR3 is CASSPPRSGPSTDTQYF. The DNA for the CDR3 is TGTGCCAGCTCACCACCTCGTAGCGGACCTAGCACAGATACGCAGTATTTT.

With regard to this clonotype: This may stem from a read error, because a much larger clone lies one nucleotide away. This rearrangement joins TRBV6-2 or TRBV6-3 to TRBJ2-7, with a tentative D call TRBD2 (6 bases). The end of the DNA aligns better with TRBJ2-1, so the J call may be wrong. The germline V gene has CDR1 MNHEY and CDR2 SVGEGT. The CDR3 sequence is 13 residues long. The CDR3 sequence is CAGRDSGLYEQFF. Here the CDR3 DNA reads TGTGCCGGACGGGACTCGGGACTCTACGAGCAGTTCTTC.

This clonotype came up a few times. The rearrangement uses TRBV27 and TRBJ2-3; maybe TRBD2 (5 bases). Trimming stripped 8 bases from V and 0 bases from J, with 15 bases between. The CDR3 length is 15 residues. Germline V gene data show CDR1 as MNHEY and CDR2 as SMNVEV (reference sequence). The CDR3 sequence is CASAPLERSTDTQYF. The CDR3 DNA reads TGTGCCAGCGCCCCTCTTGAGCGGAGCACAGATACGCAGTATTTT.

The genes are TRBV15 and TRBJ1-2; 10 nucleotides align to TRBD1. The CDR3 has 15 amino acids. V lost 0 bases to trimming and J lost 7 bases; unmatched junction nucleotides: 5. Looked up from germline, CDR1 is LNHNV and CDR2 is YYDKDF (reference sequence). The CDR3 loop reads CATSRDGTGAGGYTF. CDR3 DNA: TGTGCCACCAGCAGAGACGGGACAGGGGCGGGTGGCTACACCTTC.

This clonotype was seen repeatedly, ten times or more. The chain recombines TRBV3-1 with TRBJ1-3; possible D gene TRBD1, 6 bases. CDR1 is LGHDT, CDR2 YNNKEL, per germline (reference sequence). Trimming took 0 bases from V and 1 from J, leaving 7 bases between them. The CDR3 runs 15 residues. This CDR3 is CASSQETGSGNTIYF. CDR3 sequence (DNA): TGTGCCAGCAGCCAAGAAACAGGGTCTGGAAACACCATATATTTT.

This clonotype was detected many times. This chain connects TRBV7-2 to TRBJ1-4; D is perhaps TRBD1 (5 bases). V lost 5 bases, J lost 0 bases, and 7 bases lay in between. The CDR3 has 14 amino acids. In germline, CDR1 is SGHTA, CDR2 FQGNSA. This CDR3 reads CASSEGSTNEKLFF. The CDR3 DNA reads TGTGCCAGCAGCGAGGGGTCAACTAATGAAAAACTGTTTTTT. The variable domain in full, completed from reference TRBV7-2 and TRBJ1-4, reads GAGVSQSPSNKVTEKGKDVELRCDPISGHTALYWYRQSLGQGLEFLIYFQGNSAPDKSGLPSDRFSAERTGGSVSTLTIQRTQQEDSAVYLCASSEGSTNEKLFFGSGTQLSVL.

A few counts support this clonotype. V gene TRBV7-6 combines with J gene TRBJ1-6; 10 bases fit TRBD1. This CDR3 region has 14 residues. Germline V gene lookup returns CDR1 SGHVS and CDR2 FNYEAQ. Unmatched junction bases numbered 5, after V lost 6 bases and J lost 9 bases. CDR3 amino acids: CASRDGTGVSPLHF. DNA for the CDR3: TGTGCCAGCAGAGACGGGACAGGGGTTTCACCCCTCCACTTT.

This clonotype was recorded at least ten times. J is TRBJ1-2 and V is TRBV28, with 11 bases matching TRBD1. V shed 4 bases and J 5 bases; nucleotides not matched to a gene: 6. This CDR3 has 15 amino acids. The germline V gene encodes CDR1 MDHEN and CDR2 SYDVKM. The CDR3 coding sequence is TGTGCCAGCAGTTCTCGGACAGGGGGCGTTTATGGCTACACCTTC. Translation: CASSSRTGGVYGYTF.

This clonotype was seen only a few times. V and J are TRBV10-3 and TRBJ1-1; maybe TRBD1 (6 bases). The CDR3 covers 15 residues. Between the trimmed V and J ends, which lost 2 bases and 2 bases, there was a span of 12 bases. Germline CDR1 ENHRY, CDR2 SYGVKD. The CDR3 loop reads CAISEVQGVNTEAFF. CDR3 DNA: TGTGCCATCAGTGAGGTACAGGGCGTTAACACTGAAGCTTTCTTT.

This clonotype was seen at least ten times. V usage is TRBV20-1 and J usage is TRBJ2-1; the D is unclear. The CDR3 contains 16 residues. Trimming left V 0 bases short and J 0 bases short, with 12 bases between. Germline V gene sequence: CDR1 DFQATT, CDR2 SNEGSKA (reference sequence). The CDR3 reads CSARDLAESSYNEQFF. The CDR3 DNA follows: TGCAGTGCTAGAGATCTCGCGGAGAGCTCCTACAATGAGCAGTTCTTC.

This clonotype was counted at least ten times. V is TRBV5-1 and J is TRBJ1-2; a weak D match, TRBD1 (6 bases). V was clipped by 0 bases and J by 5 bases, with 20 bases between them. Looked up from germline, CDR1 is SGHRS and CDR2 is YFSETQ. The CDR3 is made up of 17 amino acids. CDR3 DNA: TGCGCCAGCAGCTTGGCCTGGAACAGGGCCCAGGGGTATGGCTACACCTTC. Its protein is CASSLAWNRAQGYGYTF.

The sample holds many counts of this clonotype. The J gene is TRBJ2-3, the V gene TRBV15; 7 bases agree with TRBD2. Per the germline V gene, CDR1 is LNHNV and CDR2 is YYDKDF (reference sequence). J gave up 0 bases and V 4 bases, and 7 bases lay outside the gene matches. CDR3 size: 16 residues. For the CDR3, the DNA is TGTGCCACCAGCACAAGACTAGCAGCTAGCACAGATACGCAGTATTTT. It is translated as CATSTRLAASTDTQYF.

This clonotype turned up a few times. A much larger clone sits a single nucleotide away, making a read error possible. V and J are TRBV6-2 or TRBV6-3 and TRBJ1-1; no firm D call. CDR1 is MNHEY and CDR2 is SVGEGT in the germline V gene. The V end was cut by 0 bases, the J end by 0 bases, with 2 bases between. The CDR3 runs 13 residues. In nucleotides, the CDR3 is TGTGCCAGCAGTTACTCGGTGAACACTGAAGCTTTCTTT. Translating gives CASSYSVNTEAFF.

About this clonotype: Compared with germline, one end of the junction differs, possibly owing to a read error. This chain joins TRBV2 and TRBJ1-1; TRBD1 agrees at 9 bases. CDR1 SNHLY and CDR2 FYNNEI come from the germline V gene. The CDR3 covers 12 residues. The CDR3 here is CACSPGTGKAFF. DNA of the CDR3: TGTGCCTGCAGTCCCGGGACAGGGAAAGCCTTCTTT.

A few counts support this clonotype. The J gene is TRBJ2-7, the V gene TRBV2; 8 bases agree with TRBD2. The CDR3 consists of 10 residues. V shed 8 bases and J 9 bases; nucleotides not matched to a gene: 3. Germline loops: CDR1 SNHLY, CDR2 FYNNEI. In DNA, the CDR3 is TGTGCCAGCTCTGCGGGGGGGCAGTACTTC. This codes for CASSAGGQYF.

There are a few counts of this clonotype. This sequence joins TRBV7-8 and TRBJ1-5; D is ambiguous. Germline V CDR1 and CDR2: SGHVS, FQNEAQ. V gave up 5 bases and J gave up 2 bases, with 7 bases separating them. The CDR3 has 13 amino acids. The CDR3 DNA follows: TGTGCCAGCAGCCCCATGGGCAATCAGCCCCAGCATTTT. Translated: CASSPMGNQPQHF.

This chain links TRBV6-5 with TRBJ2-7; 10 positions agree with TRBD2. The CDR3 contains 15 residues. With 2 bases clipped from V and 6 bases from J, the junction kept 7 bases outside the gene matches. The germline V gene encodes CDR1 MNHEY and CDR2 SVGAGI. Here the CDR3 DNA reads TGTGCCAGCAGTTACGTAGCGGGAGGTAGGGGCGAGCAGTACTTC. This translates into CASSYVAGGRGEQYF.

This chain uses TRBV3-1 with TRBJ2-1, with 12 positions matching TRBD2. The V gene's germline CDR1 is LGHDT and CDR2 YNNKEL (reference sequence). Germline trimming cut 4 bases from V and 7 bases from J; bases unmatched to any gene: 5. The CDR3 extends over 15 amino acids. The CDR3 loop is CASSPRLAGVNEQFF. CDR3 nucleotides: TGTGCCAGCAGCCCTCGACTAGCGGGGGTGAATGAGCAGTTCTTC.

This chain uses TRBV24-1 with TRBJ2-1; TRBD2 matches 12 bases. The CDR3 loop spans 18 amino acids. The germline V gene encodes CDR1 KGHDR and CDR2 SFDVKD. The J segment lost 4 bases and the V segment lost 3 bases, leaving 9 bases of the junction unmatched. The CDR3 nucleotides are TGTGCCACCAGTGATCGGCCGACTAGCGGGAGTAGGTACAATGAGCAGTTCTTC. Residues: CATSDRPTSGSRYNEQFF.

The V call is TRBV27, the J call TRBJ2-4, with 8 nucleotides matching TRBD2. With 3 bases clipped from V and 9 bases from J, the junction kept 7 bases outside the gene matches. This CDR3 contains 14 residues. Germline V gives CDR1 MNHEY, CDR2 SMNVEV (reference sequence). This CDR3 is CASSFGREGFIQYF. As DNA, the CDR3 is TGTGCCAGCAGTTTCGGTCGGGAGGGGTTCATTCAGTACTTC.

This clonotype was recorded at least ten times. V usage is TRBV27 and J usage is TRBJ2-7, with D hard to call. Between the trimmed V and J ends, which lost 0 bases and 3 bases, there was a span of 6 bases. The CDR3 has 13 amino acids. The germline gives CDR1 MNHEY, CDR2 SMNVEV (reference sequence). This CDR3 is CASSLSVHYEQYF. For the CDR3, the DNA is TGTGCCAGCAGTTTATCTGTTCACTACGAGCAGTACTTC.

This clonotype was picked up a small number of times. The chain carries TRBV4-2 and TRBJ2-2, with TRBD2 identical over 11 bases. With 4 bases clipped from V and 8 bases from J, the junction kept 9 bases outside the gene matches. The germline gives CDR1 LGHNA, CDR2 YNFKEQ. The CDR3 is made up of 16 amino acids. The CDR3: CASSPGTSGGGGELFF. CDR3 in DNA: TGTGCCAGCAGCCCGGGGACTAGCGGAGGGGGTGGGGAGCTGTTTTTT.

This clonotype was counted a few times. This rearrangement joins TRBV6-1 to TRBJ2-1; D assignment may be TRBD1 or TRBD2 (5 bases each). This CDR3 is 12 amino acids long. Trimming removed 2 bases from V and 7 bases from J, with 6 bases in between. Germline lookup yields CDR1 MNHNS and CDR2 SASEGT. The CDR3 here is CASSEWGNEQFF. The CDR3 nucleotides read TGTGCCAGCAGTGAATGGGGGAATGAGCAGTTCTTC.